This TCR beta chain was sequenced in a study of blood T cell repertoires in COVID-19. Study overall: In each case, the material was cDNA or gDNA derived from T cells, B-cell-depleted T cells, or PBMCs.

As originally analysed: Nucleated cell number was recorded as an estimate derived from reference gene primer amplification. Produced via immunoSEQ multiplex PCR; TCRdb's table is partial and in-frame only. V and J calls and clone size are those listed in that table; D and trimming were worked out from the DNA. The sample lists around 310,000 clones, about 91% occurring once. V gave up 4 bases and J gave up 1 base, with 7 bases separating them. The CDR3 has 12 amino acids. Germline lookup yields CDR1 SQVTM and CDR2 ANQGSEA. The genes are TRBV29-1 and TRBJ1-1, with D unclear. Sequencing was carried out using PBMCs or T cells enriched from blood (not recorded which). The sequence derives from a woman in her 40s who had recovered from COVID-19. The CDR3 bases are TGCAGCGTTGGGCGGCAGAACACTGAAGCTTTCTTT. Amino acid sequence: CSVGRQNTEAFF. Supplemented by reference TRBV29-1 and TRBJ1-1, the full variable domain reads SAVISQKPSRDICQRGTSLTIQCQVDSQVTMMFWYRQQPGQSLTLIATANQGSEATYESGFVIDKFPISRPNLTFSTLTVSNMSPEDSSIYLCSVGRQNTEAFFGQGTRLTVV.